Shown below are 31 T cell receptor beta chains from a single sample sequenced in a study of blood T cell repertoires in COVID-19. Repertoires were generated with immunoSEQ multiplex PCR, while TCRdb's copy carries only in-frame clones and drops some. The data contain approximately 360,000 clones, more than 70% of them singletons. Sequencing used PBMCs or T cells enriched from blood (not recorded which). The receptors were gathered from a man in his forties or fifties in a cohort exposed to, infected with or recovered from COVID-19 (not recorded which).

The rearrangement joins TRBV5-1 to TRBJ2-7; 9 bases are a match to TRBD2. Unmatched junction bases numbered 2, after V lost 4 bases and J lost 0 bases. The length of the CDR3 is 14 residues. Germline values: CDR1 SGHRS, CDR2 YFSETQ. CDR3 protein: CASSLLAGSYEQYF. The CDR3 DNA is TGCGCCAGCAGCCTACTAGCGGGCTCCTACGAGCAGTACTTC.

The chain couples TRBV6-5 to TRBJ2-7, with D uncertain. Germline lookup yields CDR1 MNHEY and CDR2 SVGAGI. The CDR3 is 13 amino acids. The ends were cut back, 8 bases at V and 4 bases at J, with 15 bases in the middle. This chain's CDR3 is CASGALLLYEQYF. Written as DNA, the CDR3 is TGTGCCAGCGGAGCCCTTCTACTTTACGAGCAGTACTTC.

This clone came up once. V usage is TRBV5-4 and J usage is TRBJ2-7, with 9 bases lining up with TRBD1. The CDR3 is 15 residues long. J lost 3 bases, V lost 4 bases, and 8 bases had no gene match. Germline V gene data show CDR1 as SGHNT and CDR2 as YYREEE (reference sequence). Here the CDR3 reads CASSPGTGSFYEQYF. CDR3 bases: TGTGCCAGCAGCCCCGGGACAGGGTCGTTCTACGAGCAGTACTTC.

This chain links TRBV11-2 with TRBJ1-1; D not certain. Germline values: CDR1 SGHAT, CDR2 FQNNGV. The germline V and J ends were trimmed by 1 base and 5 bases, with 8 bases remaining between them. This CDR3 has 13 amino acids. The CDR3 is CASSLVSGTEAFF. CDR3 sequence (DNA): TGTGCCAGCAGCTTAGTGAGCGGAACTGAAGCTTTCTTT.

The rearrangement uses TRBV2 and TRBJ1-5, with D perhaps TRBD1 (6 bases). Trimming shortened V by 3 bases and J by 6 bases, and 9 bases separated the two germline ends. Germline values: CDR1 SNHLY, CDR2 FYNNEI. CDR3 length equals 13 residues. CDR3 region: CASSDVGGQPQHF. The DNA for the CDR3 is TGTGCCAGCAGTGATGTAGGGGGTCAGCCCCAGCATTTT.

The CDR3 DNA sequence: TGTGCCTGGAGTGTCACTAGTTCGGACACAGATACGCAGTATTTT. Translated, it gives CAWSVTSSDTDTQYF. J is TRBJ2-3 and V is TRBV30; tentatively, D is TRBD2 (5 bases). V was shortened by 0 bases and J by 2 bases, with 12 bases between the two germline ends. CDR1 GTSNPN and CDR2 SVGIG come from the germline V gene (reference sequence). The CDR3 is 15 amino acids.

CDR3 region: CATSGRQAYEQYF. CDR3 bases: TGTGCCACCAGCGGAAGACAGGCCTACGAGCAGTACTTC. The chain carries TRBV15 and TRBJ2-7; D might be TRBD1 (6 bases). Germline V CDR1 and CDR2: LNHNV, YYDKDF (reference sequence). There are 13 residues in the CDR3. Trimming stripped 5 bases from V and 2 bases from J, with 10 bases between. The full variable domain, in which reference TRBV15 and TRBJ2-7 provide the parts outside the CDR3, is DAMVIQNPRYQVTQFGKPVTLSCSQTLNHNVMYWYQQKSSQAPKLLFHYYDKDFNNEADTPDNFQSRRPNTSFCFLDIRSPGLGDTAMYLCATSGRQAYEQYFGPGTRLTVT.

CDR3 DNA sequence: TGTGCCAGCACTTCTGAGCTGAACACTGAAGCTTTCTTT. This translates into CASTSELNTEAFF. The chain combines TRBV27 with TRBJ1-1; no reliable D call. The CDR3 length is 13 residues. Per the germline V gene, CDR1 is MNHEY and CDR2 is SMNVEV (reference sequence). V lost 7 bases and J lost 0, with 9 bases in between.

This chain connects TRBV3-1 (or the pseudogene TRBV3-2) to TRBJ1-5; tentative D call: TRBD1 (5 bases). This CDR3 is built from 16 residues. V lost 1 base and J 2 bases, leaving 12 bases between the germline ends. CDR1 and CDR2 (germline): LGHDT, YNNKEL (reference sequence). The CDR3 DNA reads TGTGCCAGCAGCCAAGCCTGGGAAGGGGGCAATCAGCCCCAGCATTTT. It codes for CASSQAWEGGNQPQHF.

The chain couples TRBV4-2 to TRBJ2-1; D call uncertain. The V and J ends lost 1 base and 10 bases respectively, with 14 bases between them. CDR1 is LGHNA and CDR2 is YNFKEQ in the germline V gene. This CDR3 region has 14 residues. As DNA, the CDR3 is TGTGCCAGCAGCCAAGGTACGTTGAGGAACGAGCAGTTCTTC. This codes for CASSQGTLRNEQFF.

The chain is built from TRBV19 and TRBJ2-7; D perhaps matches TRBD1 (5 bases). CDR1 LNHDA and CDR2 SQIVND come from the germline V gene (reference sequence). The CDR3 extends over 15 amino acids. The V and J ends lost 6 bases and 3 bases respectively, with 18 bases between them. The CDR3 coding sequence is TGTGCCAGTAGCTTACGAAGGGGATGGCTCTACGAGCAGTACTTC. This sequence encodes CASSLRRGWLYEQYF. Variable domain in full (rest from reference TRBV19 and TRBJ2-7): DGGITQSPKYLFRKEGQNVTLSCEQNLNHDAMYWYRQDPGQGLRLIYYSQIVNDFQKGDIAEGYSVSREKKESFPLTVTSAQKNPTAFYLCASSLRRGWLYEQYFGPGTRLTVT.

The rearrangement links TRBV28 to TRBJ2-2; TRBD2 matches 13 bases. Trimming removed 6 bases from V and 6 bases from J; junction bases left unmatched: 13. CDR1 and CDR2 (germline): MDHEN, SYDVKM. The CDR3 totals 18 residues. DNA of the CDR3: TGTGCCAGCAGCCCTTTGGGGACTAGCGGGACCCTCTCCGGGGAGCTGTTTTTT. This translates into CASSPLGTSGTLSGELFF. The whole variable domain, filled in from reference TRBV28 and TRBJ2-2, reads DVKVTQSSRYLVKRTGEKVFLECVQDMDHENMFWYRQDPGLGLRLIYFSYDVKMKEKGDIPEGYSVSREKKERFSLILESASTNQTSMYLCASSPLGTSGTLSGELFFGEGSRLTVL.

The chain recombines TRBV7-2 with TRBJ2-7, with 8 bases that match TRBD1. V lost 1 base to trimming and J lost 3 bases; unmatched junction nucleotides: 5. Germline-derived CDR1 and CDR2 are SGHTA and FQGNSA. The CDR3 loop spans 15 amino acids. The CDR3 DNA follows: TGTGCCAGCAGCTTAGGGACAGGGACTTACTACGAGCAGTACTTC. Its protein product is CASSLGTGTYYEQYF.

V and J are TRBV19 and TRBJ2-3; D is possibly TRBD2 (6 bases). The germline V gene encodes CDR1 LNHDA and CDR2 SQIVND (reference sequence). The CDR3 is 18 residues long. Trimming took 4 bases from V and 4 from J, leaving 24 bases between them. The CDR3 is CASSKRIVRGTRADTQYF. CDR3 sequence (DNA): TGTGCCAGTAGTAAAAGAATTGTACGGGGGACCAGGGCAGATACGCAGTATTTT.

This clone was recorded only once. The rearrangement uses TRBV5-4 and TRBJ2-1; 9 bases align to TRBD1. V gave up 7 bases and J gave up 6 bases; unmatched junction bases: 5. CDR3 length: 13 residues. Per the germline V gene, CDR1 is SGHNT and CDR2 is YYREEE (reference sequence). The CDR3 sequence: CASHLDRGNEQFF. CDR3 nucleotides: TGTGCCAGCCATTTGGACAGGGGCAATGAGCAGTTCTTC.

The chain carries TRBV7-8 and TRBJ2-1; 16 bases fit TRBD2. The CDR3 is 18 amino acids. The junction had 6 bases not matched to a gene; V was cut back by 5 bases and J by 2 bases. Germline V gives CDR1 SGHVS, CDR2 FQNEAQ. CDR3 in DNA: TGTGCCAGCAGCAATACCGGGACTAGCGGGAGGGCCTACAATGAGCAGTTCTTC. It translates to CASSNTGTSGRAYNEQFF.

V usage is TRBV7-9 and J usage is TRBJ2-4; 10 bases are shared with TRBD1. The CDR3 runs 15 residues. With 4 bases clipped from V and 6 bases from J, the junction kept 6 bases outside the gene matches. In germline, CDR1 is SEHNR, CDR2 FQNEAQ (reference sequence). The CDR3 region has the DNA TGTGCCAGCAGCTCCCCCCGGACAGGGGGAAACATTCAGTACTTC. It is translated as CASSSPRTGGNIQYF.

CDR3 sequence: CASSLFQYSGGELFF. The CDR3 DNA is TGTGCCAGCAGTTTGTTCCAGTATTCAGGCGGGGAGCTGTTTTTT. V is TRBV28 and J is TRBJ2-2; D not certain. The V end was cut by 3 bases, the J end by 7 bases, with 15 bases between. The germline V gene has CDR1 MDHEN and CDR2 SYDVKM. The CDR3 loop spans 15 amino acids. The variable domain in full, completed from reference TRBV28 and TRBJ2-2, reads DVKVTQSSRYLVKRTGEKVFLECVQDMDHENMFWYRQDPGLGLRLIYFSYDVKMKEKGDIPEGYSVSREKKERFSLILESASTNQTSMYLCASSLFQYSGGELFFGEGSRLTVL.

The genes are TRBV10-1 and TRBJ2-1, with 12 positions matching TRBD2. The CDR3 is 14 amino acids. CDR1 WNHNN and CDR2 SYGVQD come from the germline V gene (reference sequence). The ends lost 0 bases at V and 9 bases at J; junction bases unmatched: 0. DNA for the CDR3: TGCGCCAGCAGTGAGTCGGGACTAGCGGGTGAGCAGTTCTTC. The encoded protein is CASSESGLAGEQFF.

V gene TRBV23-1 combines with J gene TRBJ2-7; D is ambiguous. Being an ORF, TRBV23-1 has a function that is uncertain. The CDR3 covers 14 residues. Trimming left V 7 bases short and J 2 bases short, with 15 bases between. Here the CDR3 DNA reads TGCGCCAGCATCCCCAGTGGTGTTACCTACGAGCAGTACTTC. Protein: CASIPSGVTYEQYF.

A few counts support this clone. The rearrangement uses TRBV19 and TRBJ1-1; D is unclear. The CDR3 has 14 amino acids. V was pared by 5 bases and J by 0 bases, with 10 bases between. The germline gives CDR1 LNHDA, CDR2 SQIVND (reference sequence). CDR3: CASSRRELNTEAFF. The CDR3 nucleotides are TGTGCCAGTAGTCGGAGGGAGTTGAACACTGAAGCTTTCTTT.

The V and J genes are TRBV5-6 and TRBJ2-7; D gene ambiguous. V dropped 4 bases and J dropped 3 bases, with 11 bases sitting between them. The CDR3 loop spans 13 amino acids. Germline assignment: CDR1 SGHDT and CDR2 YYEEEE. This chain's CDR3 is CASSPGAVYEQYF. The DNA of the CDR3 is TGTGCCAGCAGCCCCGGTGCGGTCTACGAGCAGTACTTC.

The rearrangement uses TRBV24-1 and TRBJ1-3; the D is unclear. The CDR3 totals 16 residues. Trimming removed 5 bases at V and 1 base at J, with 14 bases between. Looked up from germline, CDR1 is KGHDR and CDR2 is SFDVKD. CDR3 DNA sequence: TGTGCCACCAGTGGTACACCTTGGAGGTCTGGAAACACCATATATTTT. This codes for CATSGTPWRSGNTIYF.

V and J are TRBV5-4 and TRBJ2-3; the match to TRBD2 covers 8 bases. Germline values: CDR1 SGHNT, CDR2 YYREEE (reference sequence). This CDR3 has 16 amino acids. V shed 5 bases, J shed 0 bases, and the junction held 8 bases outside the gene matches. As DNA, the CDR3 is TGTGCCAGCAGTACCGAACTAGCGGTTAGCACAGATACGCAGTATTTT. This codes for CASSTELAVSTDTQYF.

V is TRBV7-2 and J is TRBJ1-2, with a possible D match to TRBD1 (6 bases). The V gene's germline CDR1 is SGHTA and CDR2 FQGNSA. CDR3 size: 11 residues. The V gene lost 6 bases and the J gene lost 10 bases, with 12 bases spanning the gap. The CDR3 DNA reads TGTGCCAGCAGTTCTGGACAGACCTACACCTTC. Encoded protein: CASSSGQTYTF. Looking up the rest from reference TRBV7-2 and TRBJ1-2 gives the full variable domain: GAGVSQSPSNKVTEKGKDVELRCDPISGHTALYWYRQSLGQGLEFLIYFQGNSAPDKSGLPSDRFSAERTGGSVSTLTIQRTQQEDSAVYLCASSSGQTYTFGSGTRLTVV.

The chain joins TRBV2 to TRBJ2-1, with 8 bases matching TRBD2. CDR1 is SNHLY, CDR2 FYNNEI, per germline. V lost 5 bases to trimming and J lost 2 bases; unmatched junction nucleotides: 5. There are 15 residues in the CDR3. CDR3 amino acids: CASSLAGGPYNEQFF. As DNA, the CDR3 is TGTGCCAGCAGTCTCGCGGGAGGCCCCTACAATGAGCAGTTCTTC.

The chain couples TRBV10-3 to TRBJ2-1; 14 nucleotides match TRBD2. The CDR3 is made up of 17 amino acids. Germline CDR1 reads ENHRY; CDR2 reads SYGVKD. The V segment lost 2 bases and the J segment 6 bases; nucleotides outside the gene matches: 6. The CDR3 DNA reads as TGTGCCATCAGTGAGAAAAGGACTAGCGGGAGGAGCAATGAGCAGTTCTTC. Its translation: CAISEKRTSGRSNEQFF.

In DNA form, the CDR3 reads TGTGCCAGCAGCTTGGAATCCGGGAGGGCCGGCGGGGAGCTGTTTTTT. It translates to CASSLESGRAGGELFF. The chain recombines TRBV5-4 with TRBJ2-2; 8 bases agree with TRBD2. V lost 0 bases to trimming and J lost 7 bases; unmatched junction nucleotides: 8. This CDR3 spans 16 amino acids. Germline CDR1 is SGHNT and CDR2 is YYREEE (reference sequence).

The J gene is TRBJ2-1, the V gene TRBV6-5, with D uncertain. Germline CDR1 reads MNHEY; CDR2 reads SVGAGI. Between the trimmed V and J ends, which lost 7 bases and 5 bases, there was a span of 6 bases. The CDR3 extends over 11 amino acids. This CDR3 reads CASISDNEQFF. The CDR3 coding sequence is TGTGCCAGCATCTCGGACAATGAGCAGTTCTTC.

This chain links TRBV4-2 with TRBJ1-6; D is unclear. V was cut by 1 base and J by 10 bases, with 14 bases left in between. The germline V gene has CDR1 LGHNA and CDR2 YNFKEQ. This CDR3 is built from 15 residues. The CDR3 sequence is CASSQVMRVQSPLHF. The CDR3, as DNA: TGTGCCAGCAGCCAAGTAATGCGGGTTCAATCACCCCTCCACTTT.

The chain joins TRBV2 to TRBJ2-3; 14 bases align to TRBD2. CDR1 SNHLY and CDR2 FYNNEI come from the germline V gene. J gave up 7 bases and V 5 bases, and 8 bases lay outside the gene matches. CDR3 length equals 16 residues. Here the CDR3 reads CASSTGTSGRSNTQYF. The CDR3 nucleotides read TGTGCCAGCAGTACTGGGACTAGCGGGAGATCGAATACGCAGTATTTT.